This entry is about one T cell receptor beta chain. Its antigen remains unknown. The sample is drawn from a study of T cell responses to AZD1222 COVID-19 vaccine. Overall study results and limits: Repertoires were obtained solely post-peak T cell response. Donors were mostly white British, more females; clonal diversity possibly underestimated. CD4 TCRs linked to vaccination spanned spike, dominating at 160-218 and 743-854. Only 5 or 6 people who got AZD1222 tested seropositive at baseline.

Some clones are missing from TCRdb's copy, which holds only in-frame ones; the method was immunoSEQ multiplex PCR. This table has some 120,000 clones, around 89% appearing once. Trimming removed 2 bases at V and 7 bases at J, with 15 bases between. Per germline, CDR1 SGHDT and CDR2 YYEEEE. This CDR3 is 15 amino acids long. The clonotype comes from an adult in good health. The sequences come from peripheral blood, collected on day 0 of MenACWY control vaccination. The chain uses TRBV5-6 and TRBJ1-4; the D gene is possibly TRBD1 (5 bases). The CDR3 region is CASSFPSGTGEKLFF. CDR3 sequence (DNA): TGTGCCAGCAGCTTCCCTTCCGGGACGGGTGAAAAACTGTTTTTT.